The rows below give T cell receptor beta chains drawn from one sample of a study of blood T cell repertoires in COVID-19. Assay: immunoSEQ multiplex PCR; the TCRdb copy retains only in-frame clones and omits some. The data contain 55,000 to 70,000 clones, around 80% of them singletons. The sequencing sample was made of peripheral blood. Receptors were obtained from a woman aged 60-75 years with acute or convalescent COVID-19. CDR3s include the opening cysteine and the closing phenylalanine or tryptophan. A D gene is named only where the DNA matches it firmly. Rows give clone size only sometimes, using once, few, many, or a class for an expanded clone.

j_call d_call clone_size v_call cdr3_nt cdr3_aa
TRBJ2-3 - - TRBV25-1 TGTGCCAGCAGTGAAAGGGAGAGCACAGATACGCAGTATTTT CASSERESTDTQYF
TRBJ1-5 TRBD1 - TRBV27 TGTGCCAGACACGGACAGGGGGTCAATCAGCCCCAGCATTTT CARHGQGVNQPQHF
TRBJ1-1 - - TRBV29-1 TGCAGCTCTACTCGGACAGATGAAGCTTTCTTT CSSTRTDEAFF
TRBJ2-7 TRBD1 - TRBV7-6 TGTGCCAGCAGCTTACGAGGACAGGGCTACGAGCAGTACTTC CASSLRGQGYEQYF
TRBJ2-5 - once TRBV5-4 TGTGCCAGCAGCCCTCGACAGTCAAACCAAGAGACCCAGTACTTC CASSPRQSNQETQYF
TRBJ1-1 TRBD1 - TRBV3-1/TRBV3-2 TGTGCCAGCAGCCATACCCGGGACAGGTTGAACACTGAAGCTTTCTTT CASSHTRDRLNTEAFF
TRBJ1-2 - few TRBV6-1 TGTGCCAGCAGTGAGACAGCTGAATACTATGGCTACACCTTC CASSETAEYYGYTF
TRBJ1-1 - - TRBV14 TGTGCCAGCAGCCCCCGGGACATGTTCACTGAAGCTTTCTTT CASSPRDMFTEAFF
TRBJ1-1 - - TRBV6-5 TGTGCCAGCAGTTGGGGAGTGAACACTGAAGCTTTCTTT CASSWGVNTEAFF
TRBJ1-3 - - TRBV7-6 TGTGCCAGCAGCGATACAGGGTCTGGAAACACCATATATTTT CASSDTGSGNTIYF
TRBJ2-1 - - TRBV24-1 TGTGCCACCAGTGATATATCCTACAATGAGCAGTTCTTC CATSDISYNEQFF